Reported below is one TCR beta chain. The antigen remains unidentified. The data were obtained in a study of shared clonotypes between healthy human individuals. In germline, CDR1 is LNHNV, CDR2 YYDKDF (reference sequence). V lost 1 base and J lost 2; bases outside the gene matches: 4. CDR3 length: 15 amino acids. Points from the study as a whole: It was only blood that was sampled, and tissue repertoires likely differ.

What was sequenced on ten immunoSEQ deep assay plates was unsorted PBMC DNA. Profiled with immunoSEQ multiplex PCR; TCRdb holds only in-frame clones, not every one. This sample has approximately 500,000 clones, with 79% found just once. This TCR derives from a woman in her 40s in good health. Some clones in this sample may be carry-over from other donors' samples. Sequenced input: PBMCs. V is TRBV15 and J is TRBJ2-5; 7 bases align to TRBD1. CDR3 bases: TGTGCCACCAGCAGAGCTGGACAGGTTCAAGAGACCCAGTACTTC. This codes for CATSRAGQVQETQYF.